Listed below are T cell receptor beta chains from one sample, sequenced in a study of blood T cell repertoires in COVID-19. Generated by immunoSEQ multiplex PCR, the TCRdb table keeps only in-frame clones and is missing some. In the table there are under 95,000 clones, approximately 91% of which are singletons. Sequencing was carried out using peripheral blood. All receptors derive from a man aged 50 to 60 with COVID-19, enrolled during active disease. The conserved cysteine and the conserved F or W are not part of the CDR3 here.

V: TRBV2; CDR3: ASSDGGLGGNQPQH
V: TRBV9; CDR3: ASSVGDRGRSHPYNEQF
V: TRBV19; CDR3: ASSIDGVGRTGELF
V: TRBV11-2; CDR3: ASSLERGSSYEQY
V: TRBV6-5; CDR3: ASGLDRVITDTQY
V: TRBV7-9; CDR3: ASSPPGGNTGELF
V: TRBV19; CDR3: ASSIRAGLVADTQY
V: TRBV20-1; CDR3: SASPSGRIDTQY
V: TRBV7-3; CDR3: ASSLSGSDAYEQY
V: TRBV6-1; CDR3: ASSEEAGGPLKEQY
V: TRBV6-5; CDR3: ASSYYAGGGYEQY
V: TRBV3-1/TRBV3-2; CDR3: ASSQEGTPTDTQY